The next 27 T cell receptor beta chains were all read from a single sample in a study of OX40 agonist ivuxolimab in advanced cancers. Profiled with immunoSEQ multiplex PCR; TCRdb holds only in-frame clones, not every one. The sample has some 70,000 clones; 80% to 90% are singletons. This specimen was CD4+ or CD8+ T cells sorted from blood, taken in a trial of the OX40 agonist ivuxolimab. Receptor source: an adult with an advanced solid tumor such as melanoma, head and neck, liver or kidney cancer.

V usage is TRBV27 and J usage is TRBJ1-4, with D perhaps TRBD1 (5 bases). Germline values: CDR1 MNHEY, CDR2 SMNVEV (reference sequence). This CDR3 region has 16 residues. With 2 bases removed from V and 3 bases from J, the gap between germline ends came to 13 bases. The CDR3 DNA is TGTGCCAGCAGTTTAAGGGGTTTCGTTGCTAATGAAAAACTGTTTTTT. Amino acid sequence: CASSLRGFVANEKLFF.

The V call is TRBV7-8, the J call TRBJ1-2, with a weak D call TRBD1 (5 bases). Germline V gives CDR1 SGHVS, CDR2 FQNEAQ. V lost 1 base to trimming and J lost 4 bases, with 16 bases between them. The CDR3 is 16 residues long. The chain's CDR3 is CASSLVGSRGLYGYTF. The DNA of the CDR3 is TGTGCCAGCAGCTTAGTCGGGTCGAGGGGCCTCTATGGCTACACCTTC.

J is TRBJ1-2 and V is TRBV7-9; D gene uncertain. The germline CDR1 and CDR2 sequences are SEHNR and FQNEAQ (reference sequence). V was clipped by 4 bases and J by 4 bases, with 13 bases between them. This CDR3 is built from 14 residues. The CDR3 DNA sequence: TGTGCCAGCAGCTCGACCGGGCCAGCCTATGGCTACACCTTC. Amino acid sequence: CASSSTGPAYGYTF.

The CDR3, as DNA: TGTGCCAGCAGCTGGAGACTTGGCGATACGCAGTATTTT. It specifies CASSWRLGDTQYF. The rearrangement joins TRBV7-9 to TRBJ2-3; D gene uncertain. Germline-derived CDR1 and CDR2 are SEHNR and FQNEAQ (reference sequence). The V end was cut by 4 bases, the J end by 6 bases, with 11 bases between. This CDR3 has 13 amino acids. The full variable domain, with the rest looked up from reference TRBV7-9 and TRBJ2-3, is DTGVSQNPRHKITKRGQNVTFRCDPISEHNRLYWYRQTLGQGPEFLTYFQNEAQLEKSRLLSDRFSAERPKGSFSTLEIQRTEQGDSAMYLCASSWRLGDTQYFGPGTRLTVL.

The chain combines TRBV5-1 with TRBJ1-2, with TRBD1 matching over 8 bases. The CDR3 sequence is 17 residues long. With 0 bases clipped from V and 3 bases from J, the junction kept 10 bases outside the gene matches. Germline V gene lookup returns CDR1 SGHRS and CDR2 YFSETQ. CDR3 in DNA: TGCGCCAGCAGCTTGGGGACAGGGTCGCCCCTTGACTATGGCTACACCTTC. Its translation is CASSLGTGSPLDYGYTF.

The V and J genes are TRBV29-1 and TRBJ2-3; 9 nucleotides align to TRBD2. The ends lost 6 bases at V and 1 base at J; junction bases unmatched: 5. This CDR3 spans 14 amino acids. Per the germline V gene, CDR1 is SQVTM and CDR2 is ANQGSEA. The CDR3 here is CSVNERGGTDTQYF. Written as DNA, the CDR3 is TGCAGCGTGAACGAGCGGGGGGGCACAGATACGCAGTATTTT.

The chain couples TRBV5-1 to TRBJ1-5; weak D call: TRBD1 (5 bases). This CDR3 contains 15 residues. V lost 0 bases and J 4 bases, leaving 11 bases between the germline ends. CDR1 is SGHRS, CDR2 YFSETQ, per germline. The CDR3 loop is CASSLGGTENQPQHF. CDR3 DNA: TGCGCCAGCAGCTTGGGGGGGACGGAGAATCAGCCCCAGCATTTT.

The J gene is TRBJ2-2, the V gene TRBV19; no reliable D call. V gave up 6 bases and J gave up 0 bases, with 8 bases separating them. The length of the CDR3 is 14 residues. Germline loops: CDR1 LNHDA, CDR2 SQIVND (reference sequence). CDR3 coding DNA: TGTGCCAGTAGAAGGGCGTCGAACACCGGGGAGCTGTTTTTT. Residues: CASRRASNTGELFF. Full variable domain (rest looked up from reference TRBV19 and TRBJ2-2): DGGITQSPKYLFRKEGQNVTLSCEQNLNHDAMYWYRQDPGQGLRLIYYSQIVNDFQKGDIAEGYSVSREKKESFPLTVTSAQKNPTAFYLCASRRASNTGELFFGEGSRLTVL.

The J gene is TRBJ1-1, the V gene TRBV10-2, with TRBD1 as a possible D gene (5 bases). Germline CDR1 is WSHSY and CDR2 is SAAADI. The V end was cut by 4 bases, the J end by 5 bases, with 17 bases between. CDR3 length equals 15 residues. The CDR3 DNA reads TGCGCCAGCAGTGCGGGGCGGGGCGGGGGAACTGAAGCTTTCTTT. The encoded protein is CASSAGRGGGTEAFF.

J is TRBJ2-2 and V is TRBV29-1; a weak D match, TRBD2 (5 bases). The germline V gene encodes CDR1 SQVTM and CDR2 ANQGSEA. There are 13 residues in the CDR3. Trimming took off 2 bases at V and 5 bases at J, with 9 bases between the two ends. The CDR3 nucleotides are TGCAGCGTTGAAAGGACGGGGACCGGGGAGCTGTTTTTT. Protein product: CSVERTGTGELFF.

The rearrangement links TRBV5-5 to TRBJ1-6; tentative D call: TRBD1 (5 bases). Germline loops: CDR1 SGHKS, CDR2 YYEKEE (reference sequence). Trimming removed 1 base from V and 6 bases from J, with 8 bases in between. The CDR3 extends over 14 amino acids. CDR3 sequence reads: CASSLQGINSPLHF. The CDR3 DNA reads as TGTGCCAGCAGCTTGCAGGGTATTAATTCACCCCTCCACTTT.

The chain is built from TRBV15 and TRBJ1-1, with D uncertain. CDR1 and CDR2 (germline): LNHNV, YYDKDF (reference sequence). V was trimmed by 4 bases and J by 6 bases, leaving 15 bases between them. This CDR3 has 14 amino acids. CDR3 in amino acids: CATSKDTSRAEAFF. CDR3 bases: TGTGCCACCAGCAAAGACACCTCAAGGGCTGAAGCTTTCTTT.

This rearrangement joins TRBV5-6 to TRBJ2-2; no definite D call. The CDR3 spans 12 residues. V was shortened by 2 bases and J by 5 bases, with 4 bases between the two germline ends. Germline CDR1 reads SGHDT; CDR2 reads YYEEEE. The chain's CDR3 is CASSFYTGELFF. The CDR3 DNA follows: TGTGCCAGCAGCTTTTATACCGGGGAGCTGTTTTTT.

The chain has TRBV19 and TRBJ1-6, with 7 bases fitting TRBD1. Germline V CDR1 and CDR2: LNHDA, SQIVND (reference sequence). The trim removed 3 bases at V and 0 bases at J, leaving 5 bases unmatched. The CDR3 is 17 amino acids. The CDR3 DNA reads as TGTGCCAGTAGTATTAGAGGGGGCCGCTCCTATAATTCACCCCTCCACTTT. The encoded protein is CASSIRGGRSYNSPLHF.

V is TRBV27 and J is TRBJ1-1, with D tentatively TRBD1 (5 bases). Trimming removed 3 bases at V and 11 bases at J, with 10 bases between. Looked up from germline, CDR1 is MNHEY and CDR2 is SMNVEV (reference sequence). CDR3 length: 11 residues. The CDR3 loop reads CASSFLGVAFF. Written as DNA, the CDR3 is TGTGCCAGCAGTTTCCTGGGGGTGGCTTTCTTT.

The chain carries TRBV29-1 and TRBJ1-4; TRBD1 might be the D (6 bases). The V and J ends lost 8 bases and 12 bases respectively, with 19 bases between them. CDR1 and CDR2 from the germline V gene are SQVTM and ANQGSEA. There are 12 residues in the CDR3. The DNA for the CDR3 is TGCAGCTTCTTATCCGGGACATGGGAACTGTTTTTT. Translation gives CSFLSGTWELFF.

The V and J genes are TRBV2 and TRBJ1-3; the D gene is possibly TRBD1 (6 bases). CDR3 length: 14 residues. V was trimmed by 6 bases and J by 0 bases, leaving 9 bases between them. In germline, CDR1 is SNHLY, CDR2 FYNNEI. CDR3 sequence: CASRMDSSGNTIYF. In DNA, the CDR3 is TGTGCCAGCAGAATGGACAGCTCTGGAAACACCATATATTTT.

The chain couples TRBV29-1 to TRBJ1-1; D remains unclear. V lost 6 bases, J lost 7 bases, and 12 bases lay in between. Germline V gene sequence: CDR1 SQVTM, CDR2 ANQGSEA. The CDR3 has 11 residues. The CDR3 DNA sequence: TGCAGCGTGCAAGACGGAGGTGAAGCTTTCTTT. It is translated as CSVQDGGEAFF. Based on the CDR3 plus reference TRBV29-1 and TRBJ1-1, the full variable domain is SAVISQKPSRDICQRGTSLTIQCQVDSQVTMMFWYRQQPGQSLTLIATANQGSEATYESGFVIDKFPISRPNLTFSTLTVSNMSPEDSSIYLCSVQDGGEAFFGQGTRLTVV.

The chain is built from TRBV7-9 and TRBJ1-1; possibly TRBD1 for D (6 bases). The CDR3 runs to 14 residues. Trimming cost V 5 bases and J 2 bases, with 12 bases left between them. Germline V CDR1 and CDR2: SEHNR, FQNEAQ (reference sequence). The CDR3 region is CASSPGTPNTEAFF. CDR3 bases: TGTGCCAGCAGCCCGGGGACACCTAACACTGAAGCTTTCTTT.

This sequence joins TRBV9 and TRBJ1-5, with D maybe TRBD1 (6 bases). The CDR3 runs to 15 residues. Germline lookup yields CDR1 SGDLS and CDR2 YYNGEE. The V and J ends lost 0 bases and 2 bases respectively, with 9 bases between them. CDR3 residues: CASSVEGDGNQPQHF. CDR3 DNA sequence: TGTGCCAGCAGCGTAGAGGGGGACGGCAATCAGCCCCAGCATTTT.

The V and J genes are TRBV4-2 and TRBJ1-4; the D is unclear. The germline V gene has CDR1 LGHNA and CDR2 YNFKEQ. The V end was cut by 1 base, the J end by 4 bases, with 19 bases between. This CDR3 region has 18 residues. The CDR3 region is CASSQGLGGFLGNEKLFF. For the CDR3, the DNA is TGTGCCAGCAGCCAAGGCCTCGGCGGTTTCCTGGGTAATGAAAAACTGTTTTTT.

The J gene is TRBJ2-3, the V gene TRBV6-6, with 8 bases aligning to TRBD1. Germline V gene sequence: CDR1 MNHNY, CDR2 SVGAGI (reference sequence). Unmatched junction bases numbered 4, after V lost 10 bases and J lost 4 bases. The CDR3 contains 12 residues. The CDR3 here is CATQGAADTQYF. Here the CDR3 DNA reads TGTGCCACGCAGGGGGCTGCAGATACGCAGTATTTT.

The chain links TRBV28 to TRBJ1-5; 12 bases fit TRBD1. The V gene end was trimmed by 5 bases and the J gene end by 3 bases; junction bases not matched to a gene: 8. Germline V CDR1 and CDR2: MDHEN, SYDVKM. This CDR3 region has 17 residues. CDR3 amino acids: CASSPSGTGGLNQPQHF. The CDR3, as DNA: TGTGCCAGCAGTCCATCCGGGACAGGGGGCCTCAATCAGCCCCAGCATTTT.

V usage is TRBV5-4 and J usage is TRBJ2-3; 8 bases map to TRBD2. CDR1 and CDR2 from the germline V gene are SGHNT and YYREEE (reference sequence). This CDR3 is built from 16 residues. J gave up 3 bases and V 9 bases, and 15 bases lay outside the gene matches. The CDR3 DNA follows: TGTGCCACCTCAGCTTATAAAGCGGGGGCGACAGATACGCAGTATTTT. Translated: CATSAYKAGATDTQYF.

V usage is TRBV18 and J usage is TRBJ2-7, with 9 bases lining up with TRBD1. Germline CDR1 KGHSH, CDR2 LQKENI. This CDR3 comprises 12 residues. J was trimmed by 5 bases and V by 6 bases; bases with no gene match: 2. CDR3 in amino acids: CASSGQGDEQYF. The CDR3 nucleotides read TGTGCCAGCTCGGGACAGGGTGACGAGCAGTACTTC.

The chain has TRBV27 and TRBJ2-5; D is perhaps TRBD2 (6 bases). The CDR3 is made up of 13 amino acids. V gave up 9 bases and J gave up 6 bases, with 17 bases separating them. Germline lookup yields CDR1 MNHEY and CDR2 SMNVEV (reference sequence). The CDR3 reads CASLEAGSKTQYF. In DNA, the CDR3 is TGTGCCAGTCTAGAGGCGGGGTCGAAGACCCAGTACTTC.

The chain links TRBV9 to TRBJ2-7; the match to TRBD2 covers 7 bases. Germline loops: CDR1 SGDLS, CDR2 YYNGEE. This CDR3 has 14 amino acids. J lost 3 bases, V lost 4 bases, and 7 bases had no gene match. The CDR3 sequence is CASSRGGSNYEQYF. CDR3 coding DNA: TGTGCCAGCAGCCGGGGAGGGTCTAACTACGAGCAGTACTTC.